A single sample is the source of the 11 T cell receptor beta chains below, sequenced in a study of CD8 T cells in Susac syndrome. The RNA input was about 0.5 to 1 ug, and it was reverse transcribed with random hexamers. TCRdb analysed the immunoSEQ multiplex PCR reads with MiXCR anew, one entry per CDR3 protein. The sample yields some 170,000 distinct CDR3 sequences, about 95% seen once. The sequencing sample was made of CD4+ T cells from PBMCs. The source is a human donor with Susac syndrome.

Written as DNA, the CDR3 is TGTGCCAGCAGTGTCCGGGGGCTGCCCTACGAGCAGTACTTC. Residues: CASSVRGLPYEQYF. The chain links TRBV6-5 to TRBJ2-7; perhaps D is TRBD1 or TRBD2 (6 bases each). The CDR3 extends over 14 amino acids. Trimming cost V 5 bases and J 2 bases, with 13 bases left between them. The germline V gene has CDR1 MNHEY and CDR2 SVGAGI.

This rearrangement joins TRBV20-1 to TRBJ2-7; no reliable D call. Germline V gene lookup returns CDR1 DFQATT and CDR2 SNEGSKA (reference sequence). The CDR3 sequence is 14 residues long. With 3 bases removed from V and 0 bases from J, the gap between germline ends came to 12 bases. The CDR3 DNA reads TGCAGTGCTAGGGAATCTAGGAGCTCCTACGAGCAGTACTTC. Encoded protein: CSARESRSSYEQYF.

The chain recombines TRBV30 with TRBJ1-5, with D uncertain. Looked up from germline, CDR1 is GTSNPN and CDR2 is SVGIG (reference sequence). Trimming shortened V by 3 bases and J by 5 bases, and 17 bases separated the two germline ends. The length of the CDR3 is 15 residues. The CDR3 loop reads CAWSKAQILDQPQHF. As DNA, the CDR3 is TGTGCCTGGAGCAAAGCTCAGATTCTCGATCAGCCCCAGCATTTT.

The chain has TRBV18 and TRBJ2-1; TRBD2 matches at 10 bases. Germline trimming cut 2 bases from V and 0 bases from J; bases unmatched to any gene: 7. This CDR3 comprises 18 residues. Germline CDR1 is KGHSH and CDR2 is LQKENI. The CDR3 bases are TGTGCCAGCTCACCAGGGCTAGCGGGAGTCTCCTCCTACAATGAGCAGTTCTTC. Protein sequence: CASSPGLAGVSSYNEQFF. The variable domain in full, with the rest retrieved from reference TRBV18 and TRBJ2-1, is NAGVMQNPRHLVRRRGQEARLRCSPMKGHSHVYWYRQLPEEGLKFMVYLQKENIIDESGMPKERFSAEFPKEGPSILRIQQVVRGDSAAYFCASSPGLAGVSSYNEQFFGPGTRLTVL.

CDR3 DNA: TGTGCCAGCAGGGAGGGAAGGACTTCTGACGAGCAGTACTTC. Encoded protein: CASREGRTSDEQYF. The chain links TRBV7-2 to TRBJ2-7, with a possible D match to TRBD2 (6 bases). Germline V lookup: CDR1 SGHTA, CDR2 FQGNSA. This CDR3 spans 14 amino acids. The ends were cut back, 6 bases at V and 5 bases at J, with 17 bases in the middle. The full variable domain, completed using reference TRBV7-2 and TRBJ2-7, is GAGVSQSPSNKVTEKGKDVELRCDPISGHTALYWYRQSLGQGLEFLIYFQGNSAPDKSGLPSDRFSAERTGGSVSTLTIQRTQQEDSAVYLCASREGRTSDEQYFGPGTRLTVT.

This clonotype was counted once. The rearrangement uses TRBV29-1 and TRBJ2-1; TRBD2 matches 8 bases. Germline loops: CDR1 SQVTM, CDR2 ANQGSEA. CDR3 size: 14 residues. V lost 3 bases, J lost 3 bases, and 4 bases stayed unmatched. The CDR3 sequence: CSVDFREGYNEQFF. CDR3 bases: TGCAGCGTTGACTTCCGGGAGGGCTACAATGAGCAGTTCTTC.

The chain employs TRBV12-3 or TRBV12-4 and TRBJ1-6; a possible D gene is TRBD1 (6 bases). V lost 5 bases to trimming and J lost 5 bases, with 16 bases between them. CDR3 length: 16 residues. CDR3 sequence: CASSQGPPRNNSPLHF. Here the CDR3 DNA reads TGTGCCAGCAGTCAGGGGCCACCCCGCAATAATTCACCCCTCCACTTT.

V usage is TRBV20-1 and J usage is TRBJ1-4; D uncertain. The ends were cut back, 8 bases at V and 7 bases at J, with 17 bases in the middle. This CDR3 is 13 amino acids long. CDR1 DFQATT and CDR2 SNEGSKA come from the germline V gene (reference sequence). Written as DNA, the CDR3 is TGCAGTACCGGACCCGGGCCTGGTGAAAAACTGTTTTTT. Translated: CSTGPGPGEKLFF.

V and J are TRBV4-2 and TRBJ2-1; TRBD2 might be the D (5 bases). CDR1 is LGHNA and CDR2 is YNFKEQ in the germline V gene. This CDR3 comprises 15 residues. V dropped 0 bases and J dropped 5 bases, with 11 bases sitting between them. As DNA, the CDR3 is TGTGCCAGCAGCCAAGAAAACGGACTTCACAATGAGCAGTTCTTC. Translation: CASSQENGLHNEQFF.

The chain employs TRBV25-1 and TRBJ2-2; the D gene is possibly TRBD1 (5 bases). The CDR3 sequence is 14 residues long. V was trimmed by 5 bases and J by 1 base, leaving 8 bases between them. The V gene's germline CDR1 is MGHDK and CDR2 SYGVNS. The CDR3 loop reads CASSPRVNTGELFF. In DNA, the CDR3 is TGTGCCAGCAGTCCCAGGGTGAACACCGGGGAGCTGTTTTTT.

V usage is TRBV18 and J usage is TRBJ1-1; D gene ambiguous. Germline V gene lookup returns CDR1 KGHSH and CDR2 LQKENI. The germline V and J ends were trimmed by 1 base and 5 bases, with 17 bases remaining between them. This CDR3 comprises 16 residues. The DNA of the CDR3 is TGTGCCAGCTCACCACTCCCTCTGGCAACGACAACTGAAGCTTTCTTT. Amino acids: CASSPLPLATTTEAFF.